One and the same sample provided the 16 T cell receptor beta chains below, sequenced in a study of a mutant IDH1 vaccine in newly diagnosed glioma (dated by TCRdb to the early 2020s). Their cognate antigens are unknown. Read against the paper, the sample's time point label means: week 5, during vaccination. A 20-mer mutant IDH1 peptide at 300 micrograms in Montanide made up each vaccine dose, which was injected subcutaneously together with topical imiquimod. Library creation used the immunoSEQ multiplex PCR assay. In its TCRdb copy, this immuneACCESS table keeps in-frame sequences only and misses some clones. Where compared with another copy, unresolved V genes explain less than half of these, and the others have no known cause. The sample data list 30,000 to 45,000 clones, and approximately 93% of these were observed just once. Jointly, the top ten make up 2.6% of the sample. The sequenced sample was PBMCs, obtained from a glioma patient whose treatment included an IDH1 peptide vaccine. Receptors originate from a man aged 50-59 years with glioma.

The V and J genes are TRBV7-2 and TRBJ2-3, with D unresolved. V was trimmed by 5 bases and J by 0 bases, leaving 15 bases between them. Germline CDR1 is SGHTA and CDR2 is FQGNSA. The CDR3 runs to 16 residues. The chain's CDR3 is CASSPRSPLSTDTQYF. Written as DNA, the CDR3 is TGTGCCAGCAGCCCACGATCCCCGCTTAGCACAGATACGCAGTATTTT.

This chain joins TRBV30 and TRBJ1-5, with a possible D match to TRBD1 (5 bases). CDR3 length equals 13 residues. CDR1 and CDR2 (germline): GTSNPN, SVGIG (reference sequence). The V end was cut by 3 bases, the J end by 1 base, with 7 bases between. This CDR3 reads CAWRGDSNQPQHF. Written as DNA, the CDR3 is TGTGCCTGGAGAGGGGACAGCAATCAGCCCCAGCATTTT.

The chain couples TRBV30 to TRBJ1-1, with 7 bases that match TRBD1. V gave up 8 bases and J gave up 0 bases; unmatched junction bases: 9. The CDR3 extends over 14 amino acids. The germline CDR1 and CDR2 sequences are GTSNPN and SVGIG (reference sequence). The CDR3 sequence is CAGTGDSLNTEAFF. CDR3 in DNA: TGTGCCGGGACTGGGGACAGTCTGAACACTGAAGCTTTCTTT. The full variable domain, with the rest looked up from reference TRBV30 and TRBJ1-1, is SQTIHQWPATLVQPVGSPLSLECTVEGTSNPNLYWYRQAAGRGLQLLFYSVGIGQISSEVPQNLSASRPQDRQFILSSKKLLLSDSGFYLCAGTGDSLNTEAFFGQGTRLTVV.

The V gene is TRBV18, the J gene TRBJ2-5; D remains unclear. Trimming took 3 bases from V and 3 from J, leaving 14 bases between them. The CDR3 runs to 15 residues. Germline loops: CDR1 KGHSH, CDR2 LQKENI. The CDR3 is CASSPTQRPKETQYF. The CDR3 DNA reads as TGTGCCAGCTCACCCACACAGAGGCCAAAAGAGACCCAGTACTTC. Together with reference TRBV18 and TRBJ2-5, the CDR3 gives the full variable domain: NAGVMQNPRHLVRRRGQEARLRCSPMKGHSHVYWYRQLPEEGLKFMVYLQKENIIDESGMPKERFSAEFPKEGPSILRIQQVVRGDSAAYFCASSPTQRPKETQYFGPGTRLLVL.

This clone was counted between two and nine times. The CDR3 nucleotides read TGTGCCAGCACCAGACGGCCAAACACCGGGGAGCTGTTTTTT. Translation: CASTRRPNTGELFF. The V and J genes are TRBV6-5 and TRBJ2-2, with D hard to call. Germline lookup yields CDR1 MNHEY and CDR2 SVGAGI. V was shortened by 7 bases and J by 2 bases, with 11 bases between the two germline ends. This CDR3 contains 14 residues.

The rearrangement links TRBV5-1 to TRBJ1-1; D uncertain. Germline V CDR1 and CDR2: SGHRS, YFSETQ. The CDR3 runs 13 residues. The V gene lost 5 bases and the J gene lost 1 base, with 9 bases spanning the gap. The CDR3 is CASRIRPNTEAFF. The DNA for the CDR3 is TGCGCCAGCAGGATAAGGCCGAACACTGAAGCTTTCTTT.

The rearrangement joins TRBV2 to TRBJ1-4, with TRBD1 as a possible D gene (5 bases). CDR3 size: 16 residues. Germline V gene data show CDR1 as SNHLY and CDR2 as FYNNEI. Trimming took 0 bases from V and 5 from J, leaving 13 bases between them. CDR3 bases: TGTGCCAGCAGTGAAGCGCTTTCGCCAGGGAATGAAAAACTGTTTTTT. Protein product: CASSEALSPGNEKLFF.

The chain joins TRBV2 to TRBJ2-5, with D unresolved. The CDR3 extends over 16 amino acids. The V end was cut by 2 bases, the J end by 5 bases, with 18 bases between. The germline CDR1 and CDR2 sequences are SNHLY and FYNNEI. The CDR3 loop reads CASSESPPGPGETQYF. Written as DNA, the CDR3 is TGTGCCAGCAGTGAATCGCCCCCCGGGCCTGGGGAGACCCAGTACTTC.

For the CDR3, the DNA is TGTGCCAGCTCACAACTGAGGGACACCGGGGAGCTGTTTTTT. It translates to CASSQLRDTGELFF. The chain has TRBV18 and TRBJ2-2, with D possibly matching TRBD2 (5 bases). This CDR3 is built from 14 residues. V gave up 4 bases and J gave up 3 bases, with 9 bases separating them. Germline V CDR1 and CDR2: KGHSH, LQKENI. Based on the CDR3 plus reference TRBV18 and TRBJ2-2, the full variable domain is NAGVMQNPRHLVRRRGQEARLRCSPMKGHSHVYWYRQLPEEGLKFMVYLQKENIIDESGMPKERFSAEFPKEGPSILRIQQVVRGDSAAYFCASSQLRDTGELFFGEGSRLTVL.

This clone was recorded only once. V usage is TRBV29-1 and J usage is TRBJ2-5; D not certain. CDR1 is SQVTM, CDR2 ANQGSEA, per germline. The CDR3 has 13 residues. V was cut by 7 bases and J by 5 bases, with 17 bases left in between. CDR3 DNA sequence: TGCAGCGGGTCCTACCGGGCAAGCGAGACCCAGTACTTC. Protein sequence: CSGSYRASETQYF.

This sequence joins TRBV21-1 and TRBJ1-2; the table's D gene call, TRBD1, was not cross checked with the DNA. TRBV21-1 is recorded as a pseudogene. The length of the CDR3 is 13 residues. The CDR3 bases are TGTGCCAGCACCATATCGGACAGTTATGGCTACACCTTC. It specifies CASTISDSYGYTF.

The genes are TRBV9 and TRBJ2-7; D gene unclear. Germline V gene lookup returns CDR1 SGDLS and CDR2 YYNGEE. There are 12 residues in the CDR3. The V and J ends lost 5 bases and 6 bases respectively, with 12 bases between them. DNA for the CDR3: TGTGCCAGCAGTGGGCCAGGCCGCGAGCAGTACTTC. This sequence encodes CASSGPGREQYF.

This clone was observed a few times. The chain couples TRBV18 to TRBJ1-1; D ambiguous. Germline V CDR1 and CDR2: KGHSH, LQKENI. V was shortened by 1 base and J by 0 bases, with 6 bases between the two germline ends. This CDR3 contains 14 residues. In DNA, the CDR3 is TGTGCCAGCTCACCACTTACTTTGAACACTGAAGCTTTCTTT. This codes for CASSPLTLNTEAFF.

V and J are TRBV9 and TRBJ2-7; D may be TRBD1 or TRBD2 (5 bases each). From germline, CDR1 is SGDLS and CDR2 YYNGEE. CDR3 size: 15 residues. Trimming took 4 bases from V and 6 from J, leaving 20 bases between them. The CDR3, as DNA: TGTGCCAGCAGCACGCACCGGGACCCCGATGCCGAGCAGTACTTC. This sequence encodes CASSTHRDPDAEQYF.

The CDR3 region is CASSVNLGDKPNTEAFF. CDR3 DNA sequence: TGTGCCAGCAGCGTAAATCTTGGGGACAAACCAAACACTGAAGCTTTCTTT. The rearrangement uses TRBV9 and TRBJ1-1; D perhaps matches TRBD1 (6 bases). The germline V and J ends were trimmed by 1 base and 2 bases, with 18 bases remaining between them. The CDR3 extends over 17 amino acids. CDR1 and CDR2 (germline): SGDLS, YYNGEE.

This clone was seen only a few times. The genes are TRBV19 and TRBJ2-1; TRBD2 might be the D (6 bases). The CDR3 extends over 16 amino acids. The V and J ends lost 5 bases and 7 bases respectively, with 21 bases between them. The germline V gene encodes CDR1 LNHDA and CDR2 SQIVND (reference sequence). The DNA of the CDR3 is TGTGCCAGTAGTGCCGGGAATAGGCGGGCGGGAAATGAGCAGTTCTTC. Its translation is CASSAGNRRAGNEQFF.